This T cell receptor beta chain is drawn from a study of cytomegalovirus exposure and HLA in healthy donors. Study-level information: Out of roughly 200 million T cells, an earlier analysis found fewer than 140 million unique TCR beta sequences in total. General study findings and limits: Cytomegalovirus-associated TCR beta chains were listed, numbering approximately 150.

In germline, CDR1 is SGHRS, CDR2 YFSETQ. The CDR3 consists of 12 residues. Use of 60 Vbeta and 13 Jbeta primers characterized the PCR. Measured with immunoSEQ multiplex PCR; TCRdb has only the in-frame clones, and not every one. The profile shows 220,000 or so clones, around 75% of them singletons. This clone came up a few times. Its cognate antigen is unknown. A read error may account for a junction end that differs from germline. These donors, healthy bone marrow donors, were studied. V and J are TRBV5-1 and TRBJ1-6; no clear D gene. The source material was PBMCs. The receptor was isolated from a woman in her 30s in good health and CMV-seronegative. The CDR3 DNA sequence: TGCGCCAGCAGCTCCGATAATTCACCCCTCCACTTT. As protein: CASSSDNSPLHF. Using reference TRBV5-1 and TRBJ1-6 for the parts outside the CDR3, the full variable domain is KAGVTQTPRYLIKTRGQQVTLSCSPISGHRSVSWYQQTPGQGLQFLFEYFSETQRNKGNFPGRFSGRQFSNSRSEMNVSTLELGDSALYLCASSSDNSPLHFGNGTRLTVT.